These T cell receptor beta chains were read from a single sample in a study of blood T cell repertoires in COVID-19. Assay used: immunoSEQ multiplex PCR; TCRdb lists only in-frame clones, some missing. The repertoire holds 450,000 or so clones, 89% seen once, with around 0.92% in the top ten. The sample was peripheral blood. The receptor source for this set is a man between 18 and 35 years old with COVID-19, enrolled during active disease. CDR3s include the opening cysteine and the closing phenylalanine or tryptophan. Fields, in order: J gene, clone size, CDR3 length, D gene, V gene, CDR3 DNA, CDR3 protein. A D gene is named only where the DNA matches it firmly. Part of the rows lack a size; the others show once, few, many or a class for expanded clones.

J gene: TRBJ2-7; clone size: -; CDR3 length: 14; D gene: TRBD1; V gene: TRBV11-3; CDR3 DNA: TGTGCCAGCAGGCCTCGGGACAGGGACTACGAGCAGTACTTC; CDR3 protein: CASRPRDRDYEQYF
J gene: TRBJ2-7; clone size: -; CDR3 length: 14; D gene: TRBD1; V gene: TRBV10-3; CDR3 DNA: TGTGCCATCAGTGACTTGGACAGGGAATACGAGCAGTACTTC; CDR3 protein: CAISDLDREYEQYF
J gene: TRBJ2-4; clone size: -; CDR3 length: 12; D gene: -; V gene: TRBV29-1; CDR3 DNA: TGCAGCGCCGGGGATATCGGAAACATTCAGTACTTC; CDR3 protein: CSAGDIGNIQYF
J gene: TRBJ1-2; clone size: once; CDR3 length: 15; D gene: TRBD1; V gene: TRBV19; CDR3 DNA: TGTGCCAGTAGTCCCGTCTTGGCAGGGGGGTATGGCTACACCTTC; CDR3 protein: CASSPVLAGGYGYTF
J gene: TRBJ2-5; clone size: -; CDR3 length: 15; D gene: -; V gene: TRBV7-9; CDR3 DNA: TGTGCCAGCAGCTTTGGAGGGTTTGGCCAAGAGACCCAGTACTTC; CDR3 protein: CASSFGGFGQETQYF
J gene: TRBJ2-3; clone size: -; CDR3 length: 14; D gene: -; V gene: TRBV19; CDR3 DNA: TGTGCCAGTAGTATCGGAGGGGGCCGAGATACGCAGTATTTT; CDR3 protein: CASSIGGGRDTQYF
J gene: TRBJ1-6; clone size: -; CDR3 length: 16; D gene: -; V gene: TRBV27; CDR3 DNA: TGTGCCAGCAGTTTGCCCAGGACTGGACGGGATTCACCCCTCCACTTT; CDR3 protein: CASSLPRTGRDSPLHF
J gene: TRBJ2-1; clone size: -; CDR3 length: 15; D gene: TRBD2; V gene: TRBV5-1; CDR3 DNA: TGCGCGTCCGGAAAAGGGACTAGCGGGTACAATGAGCAGTTCTTC; CDR3 protein: CASGKGTSGYNEQFF
J gene: TRBJ1-2; clone size: -; CDR3 length: 14; D gene: -; V gene: TRBV2; CDR3 DNA: TGTGCCAGCAGTCAACAGGAGCTGAACTATGGCTACACCTTC; CDR3 protein: CASSQQELNYGYTF
J gene: TRBJ1-2; clone size: -; CDR3 length: 13; D gene: TRBD1; V gene: TRBV6-5; CDR3 DNA: TGTGCCAGCAGAGACAGGGGAGCGGATGGCTACACCTTC; CDR3 protein: CASRDRGADGYTF
J gene: TRBJ1-1; clone size: -; CDR3 length: 13; D gene: -; V gene: TRBV10-1; CDR3 DNA: TGCGCCAGCAGGGACACCCTGAACACTGAAGCTTTCTTT; CDR3 protein: CASRDTLNTEAFF
J gene: TRBJ2-2; clone size: -; CDR3 length: 12; D gene: -; V gene: TRBV4-2; CDR3 DNA: TGTGCCAGCCGAGGGGGCACCGGGGAGCTGTTTTTT; CDR3 protein: CASRGGTGELFF
J gene: TRBJ2-7; clone size: -; CDR3 length: 16; D gene: TRBD1; V gene: TRBV5-1; CDR3 DNA: TGCGCCAGCAGCTTAGGACAGGTAGACGAGGGGTACGAGCAGTACTTC; CDR3 protein: CASSLGQVDEGYEQYF
J gene: TRBJ1-6; clone size: -; CDR3 length: 15; D gene: TRBD1; V gene: TRBV6-1; CDR3 DNA: TGTGCCAGCAGTGAAAATCTGGACAGGGCCTCACCCCTCCACTTT; CDR3 protein: CASSENLDRASPLHF
J gene: TRBJ2-1; clone size: once; CDR3 length: 15; D gene: TRBD1; V gene: TRBV27; CDR3 DNA: TGTGCCAGCAGTTGGACAGGGGTCGGATACAATGAGCAGTTCTTC; CDR3 protein: CASSWTGVGYNEQFF
J gene: TRBJ1-5; clone size: -; CDR3 length: 12; D gene: -; V gene: TRBV19; CDR3 DNA: TGTGCCAGTAGCATACCCCCTTGGCCCCAGCATTTT; CDR3 protein: CASSIPPWPQHF
J gene: TRBJ1-2; clone size: -; CDR3 length: 13; D gene: -; V gene: TRBV6-6; CDR3 DNA: TGTGCCAGCAGTTACTCGAGAGGGTCCGGCTACACCTTC; CDR3 protein: CASSYSRGSGYTF
J gene: TRBJ2-7; clone size: -; CDR3 length: 17; D gene: TRBD2; V gene: TRBV27; CDR3 DNA: TGTGCCAGCAGTTCCCCTCCCACAAGGGCGGGGGTATACGAGCAGTACTTC; CDR3 protein: CASSSPPTRAGVYEQYF
J gene: TRBJ1-5; clone size: few; CDR3 length: 14; D gene: TRBD1; V gene: TRBV25-1; CDR3 DNA: TGTGCCAGCAGTGAGGGGACAGGTCTTCAGCCCCAGCATTTT; CDR3 protein: CASSEGTGLQPQHF
J gene: TRBJ2-1; clone size: -; CDR3 length: 15; D gene: TRBD2; V gene: TRBV12-5; CDR3 DNA: TGTGCTAGTGCCCGAAGCGGGAGGGCCGACAATGAGCAGTTCTTC; CDR3 protein: CASARSGRADNEQFF
J gene: TRBJ2-7; clone size: once; CDR3 length: 14; D gene: TRBD1; V gene: TRBV10-1; CDR3 DNA: TGCGCCAGCAGTGAGTATCAGGGGGCAGACGAGCAGTACTTC; CDR3 protein: CASSEYQGADEQYF
J gene: TRBJ2-5; clone size: -; CDR3 length: 14; D gene: TRBD1; V gene: TRBV2; CDR3 DNA: TGTGCCAGCAGTGCTTACAGGGGTGGAGAGACCCAGTACTTC; CDR3 protein: CASSAYRGGETQYF
J gene: TRBJ1-2; clone size: -; CDR3 length: 14; D gene: TRBD1; V gene: TRBV15; CDR3 DNA: TGTGCCACCAGCAGACCCGACAGGGTTCGCGGCTACACCTTC; CDR3 protein: CATSRPDRVRGYTF
J gene: TRBJ2-1; clone size: few; CDR3 length: 21; D gene: TRBD2; V gene: TRBV7-8; CDR3 DNA: TGTGCCAGCAGCTTAGATAGGGGACTAGCGGGGGCCAAGTCGTGGTACAATGAGCAGTTCTTC; CDR3 protein: CASSLDRGLAGAKSWYNEQFF
J gene: TRBJ1-1; clone size: -; CDR3 length: 14; D gene: -; V gene: TRBV19; CDR3 DNA: TGTGCCAGTAGCCAGGGACTGGCGAACACTGAAGCTTTCTTT; CDR3 protein: CASSQGLANTEAFF
J gene: TRBJ2-3; clone size: -; CDR3 length: 14; D gene: TRBD1; V gene: TRBV19; CDR3 DNA: TGTGCCAGTAAAGAAGACAGGGGCACAGATACGCAGTATTTT; CDR3 protein: CASKEDRGTDTQYF
J gene: TRBJ2-7; clone size: -; CDR3 length: 17; D gene: -; V gene: TRBV13; CDR3 DNA: TGTGCCAGCAGCTCCCCGGGACACCAAACGGAGGCCTACGAGCAGTACTTC; CDR3 protein: CASSSPGHQTEAYEQYF
J gene: TRBJ1-2; clone size: -; CDR3 length: 14; D gene: TRBD1; V gene: TRBV29-1; CDR3 DNA: TGCAGCGCTACAACTACTACAGGGACAGGTGGCTACACCTTC; CDR3 protein: CSATTTTGTGGYTF
J gene: TRBJ2-7; clone size: -; CDR3 length: 17; D gene: -; V gene: TRBV24-1; CDR3 DNA: TGTGCCACCAGTGAGCCCTTTTACAGTACCCTCTCCTACGAGCAGTACTTC; CDR3 protein: CATSEPFYSTLSYEQYF
J gene: TRBJ1-5; clone size: -; CDR3 length: 18; D gene: TRBD1; V gene: TRBV6-1; CDR3 DNA: TGTGCCAGCAGTGAAGCCCCGGGACAGGGAGCCCCTGGGCAGCCCCAGCATTTT; CDR3 protein: CASSEAPGQGAPGQPQHF
J gene: TRBJ2-3; clone size: -; CDR3 length: 17; D gene: -; V gene: TRBV7-9; CDR3 DNA: TGTGCCAGCAGCCCCGACCCAGGCAGTGGAAGGAAAGATACGCAGTATTTT; CDR3 protein: CASSPDPGSGRKDTQYF
J gene: TRBJ2-1; clone size: -; CDR3 length: 15; D gene: -; V gene: TRBV18; CDR3 DNA: TGTGCCAGCTCACCCGGCAGGGCCTACACGGATGAGCAGTTCTTC; CDR3 protein: CASSPGRAYTDEQFF
J gene: TRBJ2-3; clone size: -; CDR3 length: 15; D gene: -; V gene: TRBV4-1; CDR3 DNA: TGCGCCAGCAGCCACCCGCTAGCAGACACAGATACGCAGTATTTT; CDR3 protein: CASSHPLADTDTQYF
J gene: TRBJ2-3; clone size: -; CDR3 length: 18; D gene: TRBD2; V gene: TRBV2; CDR3 DNA: TGTGCCAGCAGTGAAGCGCTTCGGGGTAGCGGGGGCACAGATACGCAGTATTTT; CDR3 protein: CASSEALRGSGGTDTQYF
J gene: TRBJ2-5; clone size: -; CDR3 length: 11; D gene: -; V gene: TRBV5-1; CDR3 DNA: TGCGCCAGCCAATCGGAAGAGACCCAGTACTTC; CDR3 protein: CASQSEETQYF
J gene: TRBJ2-3; clone size: -; CDR3 length: 15; D gene: -; V gene: TRBV7-9; CDR3 DNA: TGTGCCAGCAGCTTGACCTTGGGGGGTGCAGATACGCAGTATTTT; CDR3 protein: CASSLTLGGADTQYF
J gene: TRBJ2-1; clone size: -; CDR3 length: 16; D gene: TRBD2; V gene: TRBV19; CDR3 DNA: TGTGCCAGTAGTCCCCTGGGGGGACTAGTTACGGATGAGCAGTTCTTC; CDR3 protein: CASSPLGGLVTDEQFF
J gene: TRBJ2-7; clone size: once; CDR3 length: 13; D gene: -; V gene: TRBV6-5; CDR3 DNA: TGTGCCAGCAGCTACCGGACAACGTACGAGCAGTACTTC; CDR3 protein: CASSYRTTYEQYF
J gene: TRBJ2-3; clone size: -; CDR3 length: 15; D gene: TRBD2; V gene: TRBV7-3; CDR3 DNA: TGTGCCAGCAGCGGACTAGCGGGAGTCGCAGATACGCAGTATTTT; CDR3 protein: CASSGLAGVADTQYF
J gene: TRBJ1-6; clone size: -; CDR3 length: 16; D gene: -; V gene: TRBV5-6; CDR3 DNA: TGTGCCAGCAGTCCCTACCCCCAGGGGCGGAATTCACCCCTCCACTTT; CDR3 protein: CASSPYPQGRNSPLHF
J gene: TRBJ2-5; clone size: -; CDR3 length: 13; D gene: TRBD1; V gene: TRBV6-5; CDR3 DNA: TGTGCCAGCAGGGACAGGGGGCAGGAGACCCAGTACTTC; CDR3 protein: CASRDRGQETQYF
J gene: TRBJ2-7; clone size: -; CDR3 length: 15; D gene: TRBD1; V gene: TRBV15; CDR3 DNA: TGTGCCACCAGCAGGGCAGGGACAGTAGACTACGAGCAGTACTTC; CDR3 protein: CATSRAGTVDYEQYF
J gene: TRBJ1-1; clone size: -; CDR3 length: 15; D gene: -; V gene: TRBV3-1/TRBV3-2; CDR3 DNA: TGTGCCAGCAGCCAAGATAGCTCACAGAACACTGAAGCTTTCTTT; CDR3 protein: CASSQDSSQNTEAFF
J gene: TRBJ2-1; clone size: -; CDR3 length: 16; D gene: -; V gene: TRBV3-1/TRBV3-2; CDR3 DNA: TGTGCCAGCAGCCAAGATAAATTACGGGGATCCGATGAGCAGTTCTTC; CDR3 protein: CASSQDKLRGSDEQFF
J gene: TRBJ2-3; clone size: -; CDR3 length: 14; D gene: -; V gene: TRBV19; CDR3 DNA: TGTGCCAGTAGTATAGGTAGGGGGACAGATACGCAGTATTTT; CDR3 protein: CASSIGRGTDTQYF
J gene: TRBJ2-7; clone size: -; CDR3 length: 14; D gene: TRBD1; V gene: TRBV18; CDR3 DNA: TGTGCCAGCGTACGAGGGGGCGCTTCGGTCGAGCAGTACTTC; CDR3 protein: CASVRGGASVEQYF
J gene: TRBJ2-2; clone size: -; CDR3 length: 16; D gene: TRBD1; V gene: TRBV24-1; CDR3 DNA: TGTGCCACCAGTGACCCGGGACAGGGGGACACCGGGGAGCTGTTTTTT; CDR3 protein: CATSDPGQGDTGELFF
J gene: TRBJ2-5; clone size: -; CDR3 length: 15; D gene: TRBD2; V gene: TRBV19; CDR3 DNA: TGTGCCAGTAGTATGACTAGCGGGTACCAAGAGACCCAGTACTTC; CDR3 protein: CASSMTSGYQETQYF
J gene: TRBJ2-7; clone size: -; CDR3 length: 14; D gene: TRBD2; V gene: TRBV6-5; CDR3 DNA: TGTGCCAGCACGCCCCGACTAGCGGAATACGAGCAGTACTTC; CDR3 protein: CASTPRLAEYEQYF
J gene: TRBJ1-1; clone size: -; CDR3 length: 15; D gene: -; V gene: TRBV7-9; CDR3 DNA: TGTGCCAGCAGCCCAGCGACCCTAAAGTTCACTGAAGCTTTCTTT; CDR3 protein: CASSPATLKFTEAFF
J gene: TRBJ1-4; clone size: -; CDR3 length: 16; D gene: TRBD1; V gene: TRBV4-2; CDR3 DNA: TGTGCCAGCAGCCAAGAAACCGGGACAGGGGGCGAAAAACTGTTTTTT; CDR3 protein: CASSQETGTGGEKLFF
J gene: TRBJ1-1; clone size: once; CDR3 length: 16; D gene: TRBD1; V gene: TRBV5-1; CDR3 DNA: TGCGCCAGCAGCTTGGCGGGACAGGGTGGGAACACTGAAGCTTTCTTT; CDR3 protein: CASSLAGQGGNTEAFF
J gene: TRBJ2-1; clone size: -; CDR3 length: 13; D gene: -; V gene: TRBV18; CDR3 DNA: TGTGCCAGCTCACGACAGGATTCGGATGAGCAGTTCTTC; CDR3 protein: CASSRQDSDEQFF
J gene: TRBJ2-5; clone size: once; CDR3 length: 15; D gene: -; V gene: TRBV15; CDR3 DNA: TGTGCCACCGCACCCGGTAGGGGCCACAGGGAGACCCAGTACTTC; CDR3 protein: CATAPGRGHRETQYF
J gene: TRBJ2-3; clone size: -; CDR3 length: 15; D gene: TRBD1; V gene: TRBV7-9; CDR3 DNA: TGTGCCAGCAGCTTAGCCCAGGGGGATACAGATACGCAGTATTTT; CDR3 protein: CASSLAQGDTDTQYF